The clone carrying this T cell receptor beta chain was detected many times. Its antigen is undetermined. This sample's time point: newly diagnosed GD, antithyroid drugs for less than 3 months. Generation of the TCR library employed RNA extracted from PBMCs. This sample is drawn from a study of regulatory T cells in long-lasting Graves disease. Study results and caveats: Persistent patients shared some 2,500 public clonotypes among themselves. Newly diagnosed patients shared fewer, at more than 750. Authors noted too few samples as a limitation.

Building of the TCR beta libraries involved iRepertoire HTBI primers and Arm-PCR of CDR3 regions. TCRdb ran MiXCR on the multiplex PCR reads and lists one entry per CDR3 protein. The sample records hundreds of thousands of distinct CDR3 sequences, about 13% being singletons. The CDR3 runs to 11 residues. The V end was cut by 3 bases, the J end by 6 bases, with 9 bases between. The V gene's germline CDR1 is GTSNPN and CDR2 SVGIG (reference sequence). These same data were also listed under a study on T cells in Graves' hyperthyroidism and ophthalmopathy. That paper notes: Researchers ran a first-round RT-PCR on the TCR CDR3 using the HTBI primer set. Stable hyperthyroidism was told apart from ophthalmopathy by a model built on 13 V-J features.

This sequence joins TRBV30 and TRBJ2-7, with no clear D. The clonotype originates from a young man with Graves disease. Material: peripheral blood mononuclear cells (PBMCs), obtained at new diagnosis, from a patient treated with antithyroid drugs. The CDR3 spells CAWSMTGEQYF. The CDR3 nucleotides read TGTGCCTGGAGCATGACGGGCGAGCAGTACTTC.